One and the same sample provided the 19 T cell receptor beta chains below, sequenced in a study of control samples from healthy donors and cancer patients. The repertoire was sequenced with immunoSEQ multiplex PCR; TCRdb's copy has only in-frame clones and lacks some. The sample includes 190,000 or so clones, roughly 93% of them seen just once. The source material was blood. The receptor set was obtained from a man aged 18 to 29 in good health.

The chain is built from TRBV19 and TRBJ2-2; TRBD2 might be the D (5 bases). This CDR3 spans 14 amino acids. V shed 6 bases and J shed 1 base, with 9 bases lying between them. The germline V gene has CDR1 LNHDA and CDR2 SQIVND (reference sequence). The CDR3: CASSRTLNTGELFF. CDR3 nucleotides: TGTGCCAGTAGCAGGACTTTGAACACCGGGGAGCTGTTTTTT.

The chain employs TRBV4-1 and TRBJ2-4, with unresolved D. This CDR3 spans 17 amino acids. Trimming pared 0 bases from V and 1 base from J, leaving 13 bases between. CDR1 MGHRA and CDR2 YSYEKL come from the germline V gene. This CDR3 reads CASSQELTTHAKNIQYF. Written as DNA, the CDR3 is TGCGCCAGCAGCCAAGAGCTAACCACGCATGCCAAAAACATTCAGTACTTC.

The V call is TRBV5-1, the J call TRBJ2-5, with D possibly matching TRBD1 (5 bases). Trimming left V 0 bases short and J 4 bases short, with 10 bases between. CDR3 length equals 14 residues. Per the germline V gene, CDR1 is SGHRS and CDR2 is YFSETQ. The CDR3 loop reads CASSLGPQGETQYF. The CDR3 DNA sequence: TGCGCCAGCAGCTTGGGGCCGCAGGGAGAGACCCAGTACTTC.

V usage is TRBV25-1 and J usage is TRBJ2-5, with 7 bases fitting TRBD1. The trim removed 3 bases at V and 2 bases at J, leaving 3 bases unmatched. The CDR3 loop spans 14 amino acids. Looked up from germline, CDR1 is MGHDK and CDR2 is SYGVNS. This CDR3 is CASSETGHQETQYF. The CDR3 DNA reads as TGTGCCAGCAGTGAGACAGGGCATCAAGAGACCCAGTACTTC.

The rearrangement joins TRBV12-3 or TRBV12-4 to TRBJ2-5; 9 bases are shared with TRBD1. The CDR3 length is 13 residues. V lost 5 bases, J lost 4 bases, and 2 bases stayed unmatched. For the CDR3, the DNA is TGTGCCAGCAGTCACAGGGGGCGAGAGACCCAGTACTTC. Protein: CASSHRGRETQYF.

The chain couples TRBV29-1 to TRBJ2-1, with D possibly being TRBD1 or TRBD2 (5 bases each). Trimming left V 2 bases short and J 1 base short, with 9 bases between. The CDR3 runs 14 residues. Germline V gives CDR1 SQVTM, CDR2 ANQGSEA. The CDR3: CSVERGLSYNEQFF. The CDR3 DNA reads TGCAGCGTTGAACGGGGCCTATCCTACAATGAGCAGTTCTTC.

The rearrangement uses TRBV11-2 and TRBJ2-3, with D possibly matching TRBD2 (5 bases). V lost 6 bases, J lost 8 bases, and 24 bases lay in between. CDR1 SGHAT and CDR2 FQNNGV come from the germline V gene. CDR3 size: 16 residues. The CDR3 region has the DNA TGTGCCAGCAGACCCATCGCACTAGGTTATACCGGTACGCAGTATTTT. Amino acid sequence: CASRPIALGYTGTQYF.

The CDR3 bases are TGTGCCAGCAGCTTAGTATGGGGGCAGGGGGCTCTGGAGACCCAGTACTTC. It translates to CASSLVWGQGALETQYF. The gene calls are TRBV7-8 and TRBJ2-5; 8 bases agree with TRBD1. In germline, CDR1 is SGHVS, CDR2 FQNEAQ. Trimming removed 1 base from V and 5 bases from J; junction bases left unmatched: 12. The CDR3 length is 17 residues.

The J gene is TRBJ1-5, the V gene TRBV19; the match to TRBD1 covers 8 bases. Unmatched junction bases numbered 11, after V lost 5 bases and J lost 11 bases. Germline CDR1 reads LNHDA; CDR2 reads SQIVND (reference sequence). This CDR3 is built from 14 residues. The CDR3 sequence is CASSAGTVGQAQHF. The DNA for the CDR3 is TGTGCCAGTAGTGCAGGGACAGTGGGACAGGCCCAGCATTTT.

V gene TRBV3-1 (or the pseudogene TRBV3-2) combines with J gene TRBJ1-6; D unresolved. The CDR3 consists of 17 residues. V lost 7 bases to trimming and J lost 5 bases, with 21 bases between them. Germline CDR1 is LGHDT and CDR2 is YNNKEL (reference sequence). The CDR3 nucleotides read TGTGCCAGCACGAGGAAGATGGGCCGCCTGAATAATTCACCCCTCCACTTT. This encodes CASTRKMGRLNNSPLHF.

This chain links TRBV19 with TRBJ2-7, with D tentatively TRBD1 (6 bases). V lost 4 bases and J lost 0, with 22 bases in between. The CDR3 extends over 18 amino acids. Germline V gives CDR1 LNHDA, CDR2 SQIVND (reference sequence). This chain's CDR3 is CASSRGWDTGERSYEQYF. The CDR3 DNA reads TGTGCCAGTAGTAGAGGGTGGGACACAGGAGAACGCTCCTACGAGCAGTACTTC.

The chain recombines TRBV24-1 with TRBJ2-5, with TRBD2 identical over 11 bases. Unmatched junction bases numbered 5, after V lost 5 bases and J lost 1 base. This CDR3 has 16 residues. Per germline, CDR1 KGHDR and CDR2 SFDVKD. This CDR3 reads CATSGLAGQFQETQYF. The CDR3 nucleotides read TGTGCCACCAGTGGACTAGCGGGGCAGTTCCAAGAGACCCAGTACTTC.

V usage is TRBV5-3 and J usage is TRBJ2-7; perhaps TRBD1 as D (5 bases). TRBV5-3 is known as an ORF, though its function is uncertain. The CDR3 contains 14 residues. Trimming shortened V by 0 bases and J by 2 bases, and 9 bases separated the two germline ends. The CDR3 coding sequence is TGTGCCAGAAGCTTGGATGACAGAACCTACGAGCAGTACTTC. Protein: CARSLDDRTYEQYF.

A note on this clone: The same CDR3 arises from other DNA sequences in this sample as well. J is TRBJ1-5 and V is TRBV19; no clear D. Germline lookup yields CDR1 LNHDA and CDR2 SQIVND (reference sequence). CDR3 length: 13 residues. Deletions cut 5 bases from V and 11 bases from J, with 16 bases between. CDR3 amino acids: CASSGEYSRSQHF. CDR3 coding DNA: TGTGCCAGTAGTGGAGAGTATTCTCGGTCCCAGCATTTT. The full variable domain, completed using reference TRBV19 and TRBJ1-5, is DGGITQSPKYLFRKEGQNVTLSCEQNLNHDAMYWYRQDPGQGLRLIYYSQIVNDFQKGDIAEGYSVSREKKESFPLTVTSAQKNPTAFYLCASSGEYSRSQHFGDGTRLSIL.

The gene calls are TRBV2 and TRBJ1-3, with D possibly TRBD1 on 6 matching bases. The germline CDR1 and CDR2 sequences are SNHLY and FYNNEI. V lost 7 bases and J 7 bases, leaving 14 bases between the germline ends. The CDR3 runs to 13 residues. The CDR3 loop is CASKFTGTNTIYF. The DNA for the CDR3 is TGTGCCAGCAAATTTACAGGGACGAACACCATATATTTT.

The chain joins TRBV9 to TRBJ2-7, with unresolved D. The CDR3 contains 14 residues. The germline V gene has CDR1 SGDLS and CDR2 YYNGEE. Between the trimmed V and J ends, which lost 0 bases and 4 bases, there was a span of 11 bases. This CDR3 reads CASSVAGHDYEQYF. In DNA, the CDR3 is TGTGCCAGCAGCGTAGCCGGTCATGATTACGAGCAGTACTTC.

The chain recombines TRBV19 with TRBJ2-3, with 9 bases matching TRBD1. Germline values: CDR1 LNHDA, CDR2 SQIVND (reference sequence). The CDR3 is 15 residues long. The V segment lost 5 bases and the J segment 4 bases; nucleotides outside the gene matches: 7. The CDR3 DNA reads TGTGCCAGTAGTCCGGACAGGGGTGAAGCAGATACGCAGTATTTT. Encoded protein: CASSPDRGEADTQYF.

This chain connects TRBV7-3 to TRBJ2-7, with 9 bases that match TRBD1. V dropped 1 base and J dropped 2; count of bases not matched to a gene: 3. The CDR3 covers 15 residues. Looked up from germline, CDR1 is SGHTA and CDR2 is FQGTGA. The CDR3 sequence: CASSLNGDRAYEQYF. The CDR3 DNA sequence: TGTGCCAGCAGCTTAAACGGGGACAGGGCCTACGAGCAGTACTTC.

The chain carries TRBV15 and TRBJ1-2, with unresolved D. Per germline, CDR1 LNHNV and CDR2 YYDKDF (reference sequence). The CDR3 runs 15 residues. Trimming shortened V by 0 bases and J by 4 bases, and 12 bases separated the two germline ends. The CDR3, as DNA: TGTGCCACCAGCAGAGATCTTTACATATCCTATGGCTACACCTTC. Residues: CATSRDLYISYGYTF.